Listed here are 6 T cell receptor beta chains from one sample, sequenced in a study of Ad26.COV2.S vaccination and SARS-CoV-2 variants. Treatment defined: some 20 received Ad26.COV2.S at low or high dose, single or two shots; a few received placebo; per-sample allocation not given. The study sampled participants on day 63 after the first vaccine or placebo injection. Sequencing was performed with immunoSEQ multiplex PCR; in TCRdb, only in-frame clones are kept and a portion is missing. Here the sample spans hundreds of thousands of clones, more than 75% being singletons. The sequenced sample was peripheral blood, obtained in a trial of Ad26.COV2.S vaccine versus placebo. These receptors originate from a person between 18 and 65 years old who received the Ad26.COV2.S COVID-19 vaccine or a placebo.

This clone has a handful of counts. The chain is built from TRBV4-2 and TRBJ1-4, with D unresolved. CDR3 length equals 12 residues. Germline values: CDR1 LGHNA, CDR2 YNFKEQ. The V end was cut by 1 base, the J end by 8 bases, with 5 bases between. The CDR3 region is CASSQVSEKLFF. For the CDR3, the DNA is TGTGCCAGCAGCCAAGTTAGCGAAAAACTGTTTTTT.

This chain connects TRBV4-1 to TRBJ2-1, with 10 bases matching TRBD1. The germline gives CDR1 MGHRA, CDR2 YSYEKL. The trim removed 1 base at V and 5 bases at J, leaving 5 bases unmatched. This CDR3 comprises 16 residues. The CDR3 nucleotides read TGCGCCAGCAGCCAAGGGGACAGGGGAAATAACAATGAGCAGTTCTTC. It encodes CASSQGDRGNNNEQFF.

V and J are TRBV10-3 and TRBJ2-3; 7 bases are a match to TRBD1. The V gene's germline CDR1 is ENHRY and CDR2 SYGVKD. The J segment lost 6 bases and the V segment lost 7 bases, leaving 10 bases of the junction unmatched. This CDR3 spans 14 amino acids. CDR3 region: CAITEGGASDTQYF. CDR3 sequence (DNA): TGTGCCATCACCGAAGGGGGCGCTTCGGATACGCAGTATTTT.

This clone turned up a few times. The chain joins TRBV7-8 to TRBJ2-3, with 7 bases fitting TRBD1. The CDR3 covers 15 residues. The trim removed 4 bases at V and 2 bases at J, leaving 6 bases unmatched. In germline, CDR1 is SGHVS, CDR2 FQNEAQ. CDR3 protein: CASSSSTGPTDTQYF. The DNA for the CDR3 is TGTGCCAGCAGCTCATCGACAGGGCCCACAGATACGCAGTATTTT. The full variable domain, completed using reference TRBV7-8 and TRBJ2-3, is GAGVSQSPRYKVAKRGQDVALRCDPISGHVSLFWYQQALGQGPEFLTYFQNEAQLDKSGLPSDRFFAERPEGSVSTLKIQRTQQEDSAVYLCASSSSTGPTDTQYFGPGTRLTVL.

The chain carries TRBV7-2 and TRBJ2-7, with TRBD2 as a possible D gene (7 bases). The CDR3 has 14 residues. The V gene lost 5 bases and the J gene lost 1 base, with 12 bases spanning the gap. CDR1 SGHTA and CDR2 FQGNSA come from the germline V gene. As DNA, the CDR3 is TGTGCCAGCAGCCCTAGGGGGGGTTCCTACGAGCAGTACTTC. Encoded protein: CASSPRGGSYEQYF.

The chain is built from TRBV30 and TRBJ2-1; 8 bases map to TRBD2. CDR3 size: 14 residues. CDR1 is GTSNPN, CDR2 SVGIG, per germline (reference sequence). V dropped 3 bases and J dropped 7; count of bases not matched to a gene: 8. The CDR3 nucleotides are TGTGCCTGGAGCGAGTTAGCGGGACGGAATGAGCAGTTCTTC. It yields the protein CAWSELAGRNEQFF.